This is a list of T cell receptor beta chains from one sample in a study of Ad26.COV2.S vaccination and SARS-CoV-2 variants. Profiled with immunoSEQ multiplex PCR; TCRdb holds only in-frame clones, not every one. The sample yields around 450,000 clones, 90% seen once. This specimen was peripheral blood, taken in a trial of Ad26.COV2.S vaccine versus placebo. The receptor source for this set is a person aged 18-65 years who received the Ad26.COV2.S COVID-19 vaccine or a placebo. CDR3s include the opening cysteine and the closing phenylalanine or tryptophan. Each record gives: J gene, V gene, D gene, clone size, CDR3 protein, CDR3 DNA. D genes are given only for firm matches. Only part of the rows carry a size: once, few, many, or a class if the clone is expanded.

J: TRBJ2-1
V: TRBV7-3
D: TRBD2
size: NA
CDR3: CASSLQASGRSAGNEQFF
DNA: TGTGCCAGCAGCTTACAGGCTAGCGGGAGGAGCGCAGGCAATGAGCAGTTCTTC

J: TRBJ2-7
V: TRBV20-1
D: NA
size: NA
CDR3: CSANYEQYF
DNA: TGCAGTGCTAACTACGAGCAGTACTTC

J: TRBJ1-1
V: TRBV5-6
D: NA
size: NA
CDR3: CASSLLGLQGMNTEAFF
DNA: TGTGCCAGCAGCTTGTTGGGCCTTCAGGGCATGAACACTGAAGCTTTCTTT

J: TRBJ2-7
V: TRBV29-1
D: TRBD2
size: NA
CDR3: CSVELLAGDYEQYF
DNA: TGCAGCGTTGAGCTATTGGCGGGAGACTACGAGCAGTACTTC

J: TRBJ2-7
V: TRBV7-3
D: TRBD2
size: NA
CDR3: CASSLGTSGFPYEQYF
DNA: TGTGCCAGCAGCTTAGGAACTAGCGGATTTCCCTACGAGCAGTACTTC

J: TRBJ2-1
V: TRBV5-6
D: NA
size: NA
CDR3: CASSAEREQFF
DNA: TGTGCCAGCAGCGCGGAACGGGAGCAGTTCTTC

J: TRBJ2-3
V: TRBV9
D: NA
size: NA
CDR3: CASSVGQIPSTDTQYF
DNA: TGTGCCAGCAGCGTAGGCCAAATACCTAGCACAGATACGCAGTATTTT

J: TRBJ1-1
V: TRBV27
D: NA
size: few
CDR3: CASSLGAVNTEAFF
DNA: TGTGCCAGCAGTTTAGGGGCAGTTAACACTGAAGCTTTCTTT

J: TRBJ1-5
V: TRBV27
D: NA
size: NA
CDR3: CASSYGGTNQPQHF
DNA: TGTGCCAGCAGTTATGGGGGGACTAATCAGCCCCAGCATTTT

J: TRBJ1-6
V: TRBV6-5
D: TRBD1
size: NA
CDR3: CASSWDRDSPLHF
DNA: TGTGCCAGCAGTTGGGACAGAGATTCACCCCTCCACTTT

J: TRBJ2-5
V: TRBV28
D: TRBD1
size: NA
CDR3: CASSSDRVQETQYF
DNA: TGTGCCAGCAGTTCGGACAGGGTACAAGAGACCCAGTACTTC

J: TRBJ2-1
V: TRBV5-1
D: NA
size: NA
CDR3: CASSSSTGIYNEQFF
DNA: TGCGCCAGCAGCTCCTCGACAGGCATCTACAATGAGCAGTTCTTC

J: TRBJ2-7
V: TRBV18
D: TRBD1
size: NA
CDR3: CASSPVSDRGYEQYF
DNA: TGTGCCAGCTCACCCGTCTCCGACAGGGGTTACGAGCAGTACTTC

J: TRBJ1-4
V: TRBV20-1
D: NA
size: NA
CDR3: CSASPRDGVSNEKLFF
DNA: TGCAGTGCTAGTCCCAGAGACGGGGTGTCTAATGAAAAACTGTTTTTT

J: TRBJ2-1
V: TRBV19
D: NA
size: NA
CDR3: CASSIGASFHNEQFF
DNA: TGTGCCAGTAGTATAGGCGCTAGTTTCCACAATGAGCAGTTCTTC

J: TRBJ1-5
V: TRBV2
D: NA
size: NA
CDR3: CASSTQGISNQPQHF
DNA: TGTGCCAGCAGTACCCAGGGGATCTCCAATCAGCCCCAGCATTTT

J: TRBJ2-3
V: TRBV6-4
D: TRBD2
size: NA
CDR3: CASSETSEDTQYF
DNA: TGTGCCAGCAGTGAAACTAGCGAGGATACGCAGTATTTT

J: TRBJ2-7
V: TRBV6-2/TRBV6-3
D: TRBD2
size: NA
CDR3: CASSSLLAGGEQYF
DNA: TGTGCCAGCAGTTCTCTTCTAGCGGGAGGCGAGCAGTACTTC

J: TRBJ2-7
V: TRBV19
D: NA
size: NA
CDR3: CASSIAGGREQYF
DNA: TGTGCCAGTAGTATAGCCGGAGGTCGGGAGCAGTACTTC

J: TRBJ2-2
V: TRBV18
D: TRBD1
size: NA
CDR3: CASSPTTGLYTGELFF
DNA: TGTGCCAGCTCACCTACGACAGGGCTTTACACCGGGGAGCTGTTTTTT

J: TRBJ1-2
V: TRBV29-1
D: NA
size: NA
CDR3: CSVTQEANYGYTF
DNA: TGCAGCGTCACCCAGGAAGCTAACTATGGCTACACCTTC

J: TRBJ2-1
V: TRBV3-1/TRBV3-2
D: NA
size: NA
CDR3: CASSPQREWGREQFF
DNA: TGTGCCAGCAGCCCCCAACGGGAGTGGGGGAGGGAGCAGTTCTTC

J: TRBJ2-7
V: TRBV6-6
D: TRBD1
size: NA
CDR3: CASERDRSYEQYF
DNA: TGTGCCAGCGAACGGGACAGGTCCTACGAGCAGTACTTC

J: TRBJ2-7
V: TRBV7-2
D: NA
size: NA
CDR3: CASSFVRGAEQYF
DNA: TGTGCCAGCAGCTTCGTCAGGGGTGCCGAGCAGTACTTC

J: TRBJ1-2
V: TRBV29-1
D: NA
size: NA
CDR3: CSVPGTEYGYTF
DNA: TGCAGCGTTCCCGGGACGGAATATGGCTACACCTTC

J: TRBJ2-6
V: TRBV24-1
D: TRBD1
size: NA
CDR3: CATSDPTGGSSGANVLTF
DNA: TGTGCCACCAGTGATCCGACAGGGGGGAGTTCTGGGGCCAACGTCCTGACTTTC

J: TRBJ2-7
V: TRBV7-2
D: TRBD1
size: NA
CDR3: CASSLVTGEGTEQYF
DNA: TGTGCCAGCAGCTTAGTCACAGGGGAAGGGACCGAGCAGTACTTC

J: TRBJ1-5
V: TRBV5-8
D: NA
size: NA
CDR3: CASSLALYSNQPQHF
DNA: TGTGCCAGCAGCTTGGCCCTATATAGCAATCAGCCCCAGCATTTT

J: TRBJ2-5
V: TRBV5-4
D: TRBD2
size: NA
CDR3: CASSSLTSGPQETQYF
DNA: TGTGCCAGCAGTTCCCTGACTAGCGGGCCTCAAGAGACCCAGTACTTC

J: TRBJ1-4
V: TRBV19
D: NA
size: NA
CDR3: CASSISRRVEKLFF
DNA: TGTGCCAGTAGTATCTCAAGACGAGTTGAAAAACTGTTTTTT

J: TRBJ2-5
V: TRBV27
D: TRBD2
size: NA
CDR3: CASRLAGEQETQYF
DNA: TGTGCCAGCAGGTTAGCGGGAGAGCAGGAGACCCAGTACTTC

J: TRBJ1-2
V: TRBV9
D: NA
size: NA
CDR3: CASKGGRDGYTF
DNA: TGTGCCAGCAAGGGGGGCAGGGACGGCTACACCTTC

J: TRBJ1-6
V: TRBV20-1
D: NA
size: NA
CDR3: CSASRGSLDNSPLHF
DNA: TGCAGTGCTAGTAGGGGATCACTCGATAATTCACCCCTCCACTTT

J: TRBJ1-4
V: TRBV3-1/TRBV3-2
D: NA
size: NA
CDR3: CASSAGRRLGTNEKLFF
DNA: TGTGCCAGCAGCGCAGGGAGGCGATTAGGAACTAATGAAAAACTGTTTTTT

J: TRBJ2-7
V: TRBV5-6
D: TRBD1
size: NA
CDR3: CASSSTRQGAYGQYF
DNA: TGTGCCAGCAGCTCAACACGGCAGGGGGCTTACGGGCAGTACTTC

J: TRBJ2-2
V: TRBV7-3
D: NA
size: few
CDR3: CASSPNGATGELFF
DNA: TGTGCCAGCAGCCCCAATGGGGCCACCGGGGAGCTGTTTTTT

J: TRBJ1-5
V: TRBV6-5
D: NA
size: NA
CDR3: CASKAGPGSNQPQHF
DNA: TGTGCCAGCAAGGCGGGGCCGGGCAGCAATCAGCCCCAGCATTTT

J: TRBJ2-3
V: TRBV7-2
D: NA
size: NA
CDR3: CASSRPDAPPDTQYF
DNA: TGTGCCAGCAGCCGTCCTGACGCCCCCCCCGATACGCAGTATTTT

J: TRBJ2-2
V: TRBV29-1
D: NA
size: once
CDR3: CSVVLSANTGELFF
DNA: TGCAGCGTTGTTTTGTCGGCGAACACCGGGGAGCTGTTTTTT

J: TRBJ2-7
V: TRBV7-9
D: TRBD1
size: NA
CDR3: CASSSLGTGYSYEQYF
DNA: TGTGCCAGCAGCTCACTCGGGACAGGGTATTCCTACGAGCAGTACTTC

J: TRBJ2-7
V: TRBV2
D: TRBD2
size: NA
CDR3: CASSEGLVITSYEQYF
DNA: TGTGCCAGCAGTGAGGGACTAGTTATAACCTCCTACGAGCAGTACTTC

J: TRBJ2-7
V: TRBV28
D: NA
size: NA
CDR3: CASSSPREEQYF
DNA: TGTGCCAGCAGTTCCCCGAGGGAGGAGCAGTACTTC

J: TRBJ2-5
V: TRBV28
D: NA
size: NA
CDR3: CASSLAARGTQYF
DNA: TGTGCCAGCAGTTTAGCCGCCCGGGGGACCCAGTACTTC

J: TRBJ2-7
V: TRBV10-3
D: TRBD2
size: NA
CDR3: CASGSGNSYEQYF
DNA: TGTGCCAGTGGTAGCGGGAACTCCTACGAGCAGTACTTC